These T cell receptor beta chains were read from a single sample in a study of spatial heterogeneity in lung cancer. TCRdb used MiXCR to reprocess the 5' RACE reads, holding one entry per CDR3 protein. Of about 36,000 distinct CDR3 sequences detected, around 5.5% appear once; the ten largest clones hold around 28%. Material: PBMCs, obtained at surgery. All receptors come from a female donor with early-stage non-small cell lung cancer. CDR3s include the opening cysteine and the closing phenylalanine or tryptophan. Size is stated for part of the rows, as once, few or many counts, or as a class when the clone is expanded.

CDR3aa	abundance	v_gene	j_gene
CSAYGGAQPYGYTF	many	TRBV20-1	TRBJ1-2
CASSLGSWVAGYNEQFF	many	TRBV12-3/TRBV12-4	TRBJ2-1
CAWERDIYYGYTF	.	TRBV30	TRBJ1-2
CASSPDGTTLYEQYF	many	TRBV5-1	TRBJ2-7
CSARPPLGPRGEAFF	many	TRBV20-1	TRBJ1-1
CATSDPGGFAGELFF	many	TRBV24-1	TRBJ2-2
CASSLGNGGYTF	.	TRBV7-3	TRBJ1-2
CASSLGSGSGADTQYF	.	TRBV5-1	TRBJ2-3
CASSEIGYMNTEAFF	.	TRBV6-1	TRBJ1-1
CASSYQASRGGYTF	many	TRBV6-2/TRBV6-3	TRBJ1-2
CASSSTGTGVDEQYF	many	TRBV7-3	TRBJ2-7
CASSPTVGVGDGYTF	many	TRBV7-3	TRBJ1-2
CASSLTGSVSAGELFF	.	TRBV7-3	TRBJ2-2
CASSLSPGIYEQYF	.	TRBV5-1	TRBJ2-7
CASSPPRGGDNEQFF	many	TRBV18	TRBJ2-1
CSVSGQGADGYTF	many	TRBV29-1	TRBJ1-2
CSARRDRGAVVGELFF	.	TRBV20-1	TRBJ2-2
CSVTPLAGETQYF	.	TRBV20-1	TRBJ2-5
CASTSGDEYGGYTF	few	TRBV19	TRBJ1-2
CSASFRREGGQFF	many	TRBV20-1	TRBJ2-1
CASSPSGTPSLYGYTF	many	TRBV4-3	TRBJ1-2